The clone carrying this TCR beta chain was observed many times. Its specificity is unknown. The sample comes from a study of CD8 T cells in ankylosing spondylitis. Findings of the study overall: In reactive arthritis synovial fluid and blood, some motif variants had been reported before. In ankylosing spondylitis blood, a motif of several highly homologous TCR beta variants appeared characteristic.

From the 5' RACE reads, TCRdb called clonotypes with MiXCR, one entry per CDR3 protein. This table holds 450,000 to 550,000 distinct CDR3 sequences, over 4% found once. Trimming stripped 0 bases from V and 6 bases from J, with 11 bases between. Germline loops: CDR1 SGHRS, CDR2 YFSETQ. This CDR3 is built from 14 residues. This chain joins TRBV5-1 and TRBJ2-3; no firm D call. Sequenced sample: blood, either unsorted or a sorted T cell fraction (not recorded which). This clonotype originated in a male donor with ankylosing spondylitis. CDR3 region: CASSLASGEDTQYF. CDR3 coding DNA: TGCGCCAGCAGCTTGGCCTCTGGAGAGGATACGCAGTATTTT.